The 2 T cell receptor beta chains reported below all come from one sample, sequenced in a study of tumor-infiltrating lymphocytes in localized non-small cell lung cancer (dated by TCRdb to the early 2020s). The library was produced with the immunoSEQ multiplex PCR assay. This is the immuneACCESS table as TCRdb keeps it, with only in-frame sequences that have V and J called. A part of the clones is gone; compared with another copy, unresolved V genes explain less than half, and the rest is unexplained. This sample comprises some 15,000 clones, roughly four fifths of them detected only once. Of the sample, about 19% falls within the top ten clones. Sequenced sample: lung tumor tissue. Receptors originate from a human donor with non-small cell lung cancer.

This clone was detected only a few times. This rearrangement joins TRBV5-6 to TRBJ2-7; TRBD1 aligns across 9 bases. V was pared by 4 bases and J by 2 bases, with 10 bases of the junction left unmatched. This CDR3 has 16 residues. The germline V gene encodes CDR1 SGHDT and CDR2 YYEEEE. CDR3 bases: TGTGCCAGCAGCCCCCTCGGGACAGGGAGGGCCTACGAGCAGTACTTC. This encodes CASSPLGTGRAYEQYF.

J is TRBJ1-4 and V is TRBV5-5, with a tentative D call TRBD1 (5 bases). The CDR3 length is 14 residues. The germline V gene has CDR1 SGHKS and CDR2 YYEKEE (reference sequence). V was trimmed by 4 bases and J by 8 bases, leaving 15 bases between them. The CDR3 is CASSGAVFREKLFF. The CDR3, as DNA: TGTGCCAGCAGCGGGGCAGTCTTTCGAGAAAAACTGTTTTTT.